A single sample gave rise to the 10 T cell receptor beta chains below, sequenced in a study of OX40 agonist ivuxolimab in advanced cancers. TCRdb's copy holds only in-frame clones and misses some; the assay was immunoSEQ multiplex PCR. The table shows 35,000 or so clones, with roughly 87% occurring only once. Sample: CD4+ or CD8+ T cells sorted from blood, taken in a trial of the OX40 agonist ivuxolimab. These TCRs come from an adult with an advanced solid tumor such as melanoma, head and neck, liver or kidney cancer.

The chain carries TRBV7-9 and TRBJ2-7; D is unclear. This CDR3 has 12 amino acids. The germline V gene encodes CDR1 SEHNR and CDR2 FQNEAQ (reference sequence). Trimming took off 2 bases at V and 3 bases at J, with 5 bases between the two ends. CDR3 in DNA: TGTGCCAGCAGCTTACAAGACTACGAGCAGTACTTC. Translating gives CASSLQDYEQYF.

The chain uses TRBV28 and TRBJ2-1; TRBD1 is a possible D gene (6 bases). The germline gives CDR1 MDHEN, CDR2 SYDVKM. Trimming stripped 4 bases from V and 5 bases from J, with 15 bases between. The length of the CDR3 is 15 residues. The CDR3 is CASSSLRTVDNEQFF. The CDR3 region has the DNA TGTGCCAGCAGTTCCCTCAGGACAGTGGACAATGAGCAGTTCTTC.

This chain uses TRBV5-6 with TRBJ2-3, with D possibly being TRBD1 (6 bases). V was shortened by 0 bases and J by 4 bases, with 15 bases between the two germline ends. Germline CDR1 reads SGHDT; CDR2 reads YYEEEE. CDR3 length equals 16 residues. CDR3 sequence: CASSLVAGETADTQYF. CDR3 DNA: TGTGCCAGCAGCTTGGTTGCAGGGGAAACAGCAGATACGCAGTATTTT.

V gene TRBV6-6 combines with J gene TRBJ2-3, with D possibly TRBD2 on 7 matching bases. The CDR3 runs 15 residues. The V end was cut by 7 bases, the J end by 0 bases, with 14 bases between. The germline V gene encodes CDR1 MNHNY and CDR2 SVGAGI (reference sequence). CDR3 nucleotides: TGTGCCAGCAACCCCGGGGGGCTGAGCACAGATACGCAGTATTTT. Amino acid sequence: CASNPGGLSTDTQYF.

J is TRBJ2-3 and V is TRBV6-1; D may be TRBD1 (6 bases). Trimming stripped 6 bases from V and 3 bases from J, with 7 bases between. The CDR3 contains 12 residues. Germline CDR1 MNHNS, CDR2 SASEGT. CDR3 nucleotides: TGTGCCAGCAGCGGACAGACAGATACGCAGTATTTT. It translates to CASSGQTDTQYF.

The chain has TRBV9 and TRBJ1-6, with 8 bases aligning to TRBD1. From germline, CDR1 is SGDLS and CDR2 YYNGEE. The CDR3 runs to 16 residues. The junction had 7 bases not matched to a gene; V was cut back by 0 bases and J by 8 bases. CDR3 sequence: CASSVGDRGLHSPLHF. The CDR3 DNA reads as TGTGCCAGCAGCGTAGGTGACAGGGGTCTTCATTCACCCCTCCACTTT.

CDR3 in amino acids: CASSLEVGDYGYTF. Here the CDR3 DNA reads TGTGCCAGCAGCTTGGAGGTTGGGGACTATGGCTACACCTTC. J is TRBJ1-2 and V is TRBV5-6; D is undetermined. The CDR3 covers 14 residues. Per the germline V gene, CDR1 is SGHDT and CDR2 is YYEEEE. V gave up 0 bases and J gave up 3 bases, with 9 bases separating them.

This clone was seen just once. J is TRBJ2-2 and V is TRBV9; D might be TRBD2 (5 bases). Trimming stripped 3 bases from V and 0 bases from J, with 12 bases between. Looked up from germline, CDR1 is SGDLS and CDR2 is YYNGEE. The CDR3 loop spans 16 amino acids. This chain's CDR3 is CASSAARLPNTGELFF. CDR3 nucleotide sequence: TGTGCCAGCAGCGCGGCGAGACTACCGAACACCGGGGAGCTGTTTTTT.

The gene calls are TRBV25-1 and TRBJ1-5; a weak D match, TRBD1 (5 bases). Germline assignment: CDR1 MGHDK and CDR2 SYGVNS. Trimming removed 2 bases from V and 1 base from J, with 15 bases in between. CDR3 length: 17 amino acids. The CDR3 DNA is TGTGCCAGCAGTGAACTAATCGGGACGGACAGCAATCAGCCCCAGCATTTT. Its translation is CASSELIGTDSNQPQHF.

This chain joins TRBV7-9 and TRBJ2-1; 8 nucleotides align to TRBD2. Germline V gene data show CDR1 as SEHNR and CDR2 as FQNEAQ (reference sequence). J gave up 3 bases and V 4 bases, and 11 bases lay outside the gene matches. The CDR3 runs to 17 residues. CDR3 DNA sequence: TGTGCCAGCAGCTCCACCTTAGCGGGGAGTTACTACAATGAGCAGTTCTTC. This gives the protein CASSSTLAGSYYNEQFF.